A selection of T cell receptor beta chains follows, all from one sample in a study of OX40 agonist ivuxolimab in advanced cancers. Data came from immunoSEQ multiplex PCR; TCRdb stores just in-frame clones and leaves some out. The table has around 150,000 clones, approximately 94% seen once. Sequenced material: CD4+ or CD8+ T cells sorted from blood, taken in a trial of the OX40 agonist ivuxolimab. These receptors all stem from an adult with an advanced solid tumor such as melanoma, head and neck, liver or kidney cancer. Both conserved end residues are part of each CDR3. Each record gives: V gene, J gene, D gene, clone size, CDR3 DNA, CDR3 protein. The D gene is left open where the match is weak. Some rows have no size entry. The others give once, few or many, or a class for an expanded clone.

TRBV19	TRBJ1-2	TRBD1	-	TGTGCCAGTAGTAGGGACAGGGGAAGCTATGGCTACACCTTC	CASSRDRGSYGYTF
TRBV19	TRBJ1-2	-	-	TGTGCCAGTATCCGGCGGCAGGGGCTCTACTATGGCTACACCTTC	CASIRRQGLYYGYTF
TRBV4-3	TRBJ2-1	TRBD2	-	TGCGCCAGCAGCCAGAACCGGGACTATCTCAATGAGCAGTTCTTC	CASSQNRDYLNEQFF
TRBV10-1	TRBJ2-1	TRBD2	-	TGCGCCAGCAGGGGCCCCGCAGGGACTAGCAATTTCTCCTACAATGAGCAGTTCTTC	CASRGPAGTSNFSYNEQFF
TRBV28	TRBJ1-2	-	-	TGTGCCAGCAGTTTGGGAGGCAGGGTGAGGGACTATGGCTACACCTTC	CASSLGGRVRDYGYTF
TRBV7-7	TRBJ2-2	-	-	TGTGCTAGCAGCCAGCGGATAGGGCCCGGGGAGCTGTTTTTT	CASSQRIGPGELFF
TRBV6-6	TRBJ2-5	-	-	TGTGCCAGCAGTTACGGGGGAGTGGGACAAGAGACCCAGTACTTC	CASSYGGVGQETQYF
TRBV6-5	TRBJ2-7	TRBD1	-	TGTGCCAGCGCCGAAACCGGGACAGGGTTCGACGAGCAGTACTTC	CASAETGTGFDEQYF
TRBV28	TRBJ1-2	-	-	TGTGCCAGCAGTTTAGACACGGACGGTAACTATGGCTACACCTTC	CASSLDTDGNYGYTF
TRBV6-5	TRBJ1-1	-	-	TGTGCCAGCAGTTACTCCCCGGGGATGGAAGCTTTCTTT	CASSYSPGMEAFF
TRBV30	TRBJ1-3	-	-	TGTGCCTGGACTGGACAGCTCTCTGGAAACACCATATATTTT	CAWTGQLSGNTIYF
TRBV19	TRBJ1-3	-	-	TGTGCCAGCTCGTCCAGGGCCGGCGACACCATATATTTT	CASSSRAGDTIYF
TRBV19	TRBJ2-5	-	-	TGTGCCAGTAGTAAACAGGGAAGTGGGCAAGAGACCCAGTACTTC	CASSKQGSGQETQYF
TRBV11-3	TRBJ2-3	-	-	TGTGCCAGCAGCTCCATCACAGATACGCAGTATTTT	CASSSITDTQYF
TRBV10-3	TRBJ1-4	TRBD1	-	TGTGCCATCAGGGGCCAGGGGGCTGAAAAACTGTTTTTT	CAIRGQGAEKLFF
TRBV7-3	TRBJ2-7	-	-	TGTGCCAGCAGCCGAACAGGATCTTCCTACGAGCAGTACTTC	CASSRTGSSYEQYF
TRBV12-5	TRBJ1-2	TRBD1	once	TGTGCTAGTGGACGAGGGGGCGGCTACACCTTC	CASGRGGGYTF
TRBV2	TRBJ1-6	-	-	TGTGCCACCCGGGACCGAACTTATAATTCACCCCTCCACTTT	CATRDRTYNSPLHF
TRBV27	TRBJ2-5	-	-	TGTGCCAGCAGTTGGGCCAGACAAGAGACCCAGTACTTC	CASSWARQETQYF
TRBV19	TRBJ2-7	TRBD2	-	TGTGCCAGTAGCACCCATCGGACTAGCGGCTACGAGCAGTACTTC	CASSTHRTSGYEQYF
TRBV2	TRBJ1-1	-	-	TGTGCCAGCACCATGGTAGGGGGGGACACTGAAGCTTTCTTT	CASTMVGGDTEAFF
TRBV30	TRBJ1-1	-	-	TGTGCCTGGGTCCCCCGAAGGGGAGTGAGTGCTTTCTTT	CAWVPRRGVSAFF
TRBV6-1	TRBJ2-7	-	-	TGTGCCAGCAGTGAAAGGTCCAGCAGGGTGGGAGAGCAGTACTTC	CASSERSSRVGEQYF
TRBV10-3	TRBJ2-2	-	once	TGTGCCATCAGTGATTCGGGGGAATACGCCGGGGAGCTGTTTTTT	CAISDSGEYAGELFF
TRBV7-4	TRBJ2-7	-	-	TGTGCCAGCAGCTTGACAGGCTACGAGCAGTACTTC	CASSLTGYEQYF
TRBV5-6	TRBJ1-3	-	-	TGTGCCAGCAGCTTGGCGGGGGGCTCTGGAAACACCATATATTTT	CASSLAGGSGNTIYF
TRBV2	TRBJ2-5	-	-	TGTGCCAGCAGTTTACAGGGTGGGCAAGAGACCCAGTACTTC	CASSLQGGQETQYF
TRBV4-1	TRBJ2-7	TRBD1	-	TGCGCCAGCAGCCGAGACGACAGGGGAGAAAGGTACGAGCAGTACTTC	CASSRDDRGERYEQYF
TRBV28	TRBJ2-5	TRBD1	-	TGTGCCAGCAGTTTAAGGGACAGGGGAAAAGAGACCCAGTACTTC	CASSLRDRGKETQYF
TRBV28	TRBJ2-7	-	-	TGTGCCAGCAGCCGGCCGGGACTTGGGGAGCAGTACTTC	CASSRPGLGEQYF
TRBV27	TRBJ1-2	-	once	TGTGCCAGCAGTTTAGGGCAGGGCCGCGGCTACACCTTC	CASSLGQGRGYTF
TRBV7-9	TRBJ1-1	TRBD1	-	TGTGCCAGCAGCTTCCGTCTAAGGGGGCAGGAGACTGAAGCTTTCTTT	CASSFRLRGQETEAFF
TRBV5-1	TRBJ1-1	-	-	TGCGCCAGCAGCTCTCCCCCGATCCCTGGGGCTTTCTTT	CASSSPPIPGAFF
TRBV23-1	TRBJ1-5	TRBD1	-	TGCGCCAGCAAGGGACATACGGGACAGTCTGTATATAACAATCAGCCCCAGCATTTT	CASKGHTGQSVYNNQPQHF
TRBV5-1	TRBJ1-4	-	-	TGCGCCAGCAGCCCCCGGTCAGGTGAAAAACTGTTTTTT	CASSPRSGEKLFF
TRBV5-1	TRBJ1-4	TRBD1	few	TGCGCCAGCAGAACGGACAGGGGTAGGGATGAAAAACTGTTTTTT	CASRTDRGRDEKLFF
TRBV5-6	TRBJ2-5	-	-	TGTGCCAGCAGCTTGGGGACCGAAGAGACCCAGTACTTC	CASSLGTEETQYF
TRBV5-5	TRBJ1-1	-	-	TGTGCCAGCAGCTTGGGGCCCGGACGGCCAAACGGAGCTTTCTTT	CASSLGPGRPNGAFF
TRBV6-5	TRBJ2-7	TRBD2	-	TGTGCCAGCAGTTACGAGCGGGGCTACGAGCAGTACTTC	CASSYERGYEQYF
TRBV18	TRBJ1-3	-	-	TGTGCCAGCTCACCACCAAGGGGGACCGGAAACACCATATATTTT	CASSPPRGTGNTIYF
TRBV4-3	TRBJ1-1	-	-	TGCGCCAGCAGCCAGGCCCTGCCGTTGAACACTGAAGCTTTCTTT	CASSQALPLNTEAFF
TRBV11-2	TRBJ2-7	TRBD2	-	TGTGCCAGCAGCCCCGCCCGGGGGGTCGAGCAGTACTTC	CASSPARGVEQYF
TRBV6-6	TRBJ2-7	-	-	TGTGCCAGCAGTAATCGAATCCAGGGTTCCAGTGCGGAGCAGTACTTC	CASSNRIQGSSAEQYF
TRBV5-1	TRBJ1-2	-	once	TGCGCCAGCAGCCCCGAGAGGGGTAGCTATGGCTACACCTTC	CASSPERGSYGYTF
TRBV7-2	TRBJ2-7	TRBD1	-	TGTGCCAGCAGCTTCCAAGGACAGGGGGCACACAACGAGCAGTACTTC	CASSFQGQGAHNEQYF